These 9 T cell receptor beta chains came from one sample sequenced in a study of CD8+CD57+ T cells in acquired aplastic anemia (dated by TCRdb to 2017 to 2018). TCRdb shows the sequencer as Illumina HiSeq 2000. Genomic DNA was used as template for profiling of TCR beta VDJ combinations and CDR3 sequences. Through fastp at Q25 and MiXCR, TCRdb rebuilt clones from the public reads, retaining in-frame beta chains. Rows matching on CDR3 protein sequence are summarized as one entry with the most common DNA and genes. Within this sample are more than 150,000 distinct CDR3 sequences, with 45% to 50% of them counted one time only. 2.5% to 3.5% of the sample belongs to the ten largest clones. The specimen was sorted CD4+, CD8+, or CD8+CD57+ T cells (not recorded which) from PBMCs. These receptors were taken from a human donor in good health.

This clonotype was picked up many times. The rearrangement links TRBV19 to TRBJ2-1; 13 bases are shared with TRBD2. The CDR3 is 19 amino acids. V gave up 5 bases and J gave up 6 bases; unmatched junction bases: 16. Germline CDR1 LNHDA, CDR2 SQIVND (reference sequence). The CDR3 DNA reads as TGTGCCAGTAGTGGGGGAATCGGACTAGCGGGAGCTCGTTCCAATGAGCAGTTCTTC. Amino acid sequence: CASSGGIGLAGARSNEQFF.

This sequence joins TRBV28 and TRBJ2-7; possible D gene TRBD1, 5 bases. Per the germline V gene, CDR1 is MDHEN and CDR2 is SYDVKM. V shed 5 bases and J shed 2 bases, with 10 bases lying between them. The CDR3 spans 13 residues. CDR3 coding DNA: TGTGCCAGCAGTGGGGCGGTACCCTACGAGCAGTACTTC. It translates to CASSGAVPYEQYF.

This clonotype showed up many times. The chain employs TRBV20-1 and TRBJ2-5; 7 bases match TRBD1. V lost 1 base to trimming and J lost 5 bases; unmatched junction nucleotides: 4. Germline V gives CDR1 DFQATT, CDR2 SNEGSKA (reference sequence). The CDR3 is 13 residues long. CDR3 nucleotides: TGCAGTGCTAGAGCAGGGGGAACGGAGACCCAGTACTTC. Encoded protein: CSARAGGTETQYF.

This clonotype was seen ten or more times. The CDR3 coding sequence is TGTGCCAGCAGCTTCCTGCAGGGAGTCGGCGAGCAGTACTTC. The encoded protein is CASSFLQGVGEQYF. The chain joins TRBV7-2 to TRBJ2-7; D tentatively reads TRBD1 or TRBD2 (5 bases each). From germline, CDR1 is SGHTA and CDR2 FQGNSA. The CDR3 has 14 amino acids. Deletions cut 3 bases from V and 6 bases from J, with 15 bases between.

This clonotype was counted many times. V is TRBV14 and J is TRBJ1-3; D is ambiguous. Germline lookup yields CDR1 SGHDN and CDR2 FVKESK. CDR3 length equals 14 residues. The V gene lost 2 bases and the J gene lost 0 bases, with 5 bases spanning the gap. This CDR3 reads CASSQPYSGNTIYF. The CDR3, as DNA: TGTGCCAGCAGCCAACCCTACTCTGGAAACACCATATATTTT.

The rearrangement links TRBV2 to TRBJ1-6; the D is unclear. Trimming took off 2 bases at V and 9 bases at J, with 14 bases between the two ends. The CDR3 totals 15 residues. Germline assignment: CDR1 SNHLY and CDR2 FYNNEI. CDR3 loop: CASSEMRGATSPLHF. For the CDR3, the DNA is TGTGCCAGCAGTGAAATGCGGGGAGCAACTTCACCCCTCCACTTT.

Ten or more counts support this clonotype. The V gene is TRBV28, the J gene TRBJ2-7; the match to TRBD1 covers 9 bases. The J segment lost 1 base and the V segment lost 8 bases, leaving 3 bases of the junction unmatched. This CDR3 is 13 amino acids long. Germline V gene lookup returns CDR1 MDHEN and CDR2 SYDVKM. The CDR3 nucleotides read TGTGCCAGCGGGACAGGGATGTCCTACGAGCAGTACTTC. This translates into CASGTGMSYEQYF.

Many counts were recorded for this clonotype. V is TRBV5-1 and J is TRBJ2-3; D not certain. Germline V CDR1 and CDR2: SGHRS, YFSETQ. This CDR3 is 16 amino acids long. The ends were cut back, 0 bases at V and 0 bases at J, with 11 bases in the middle. The CDR3 coding sequence is TGCGCCAGCAGCTTGGAAGGGATAACAAGCACAGATACGCAGTATTTT. Translating gives CASSLEGITSTDTQYF. The full variable domain, in which reference TRBV5-1 and TRBJ2-3 provide the parts outside the CDR3, is KAGVTQTPRYLIKTRGQQVTLSCSPISGHRSVSWYQQTPGQGLQFLFEYFSETQRNKGNFPGRFSGRQFSNSRSEMNVSTLELGDSALYLCASSLEGITSTDTQYFGPGTRLTVL.

This rearrangement joins TRBV25-1 to TRBJ1-3; the D is unclear. The V gene lost 5 bases and the J gene lost 4 bases, with 15 bases spanning the gap. Germline CDR1 reads MGHDK; CDR2 reads SYGVNS. This CDR3 comprises 15 residues. The CDR3 here is CASSPLGEVGNTIYF. The DNA of the CDR3 is TGTGCCAGCAGTCCCCTGGGTGAGGTGGGAAACACCATATATTTT.